Following are 6 T cell receptor beta chains from one sample sequenced in a study of blood T cell repertoires in COVID-19. Using immunoSEQ multiplex PCR, the repertoire was profiled, and TCRdb retains in-frame clones only, with some absent. The sample yields about 63,000 clones, about 74% seen once. The sample was peripheral blood. These receptors were obtained from a woman older than 75 with acute or convalescent COVID-19.

The rearrangement links TRBV28 to TRBJ1-2; a possible D gene is TRBD1 (5 bases). V was shortened by 2 bases and J by 5 bases, with 18 bases between the two germline ends. The CDR3 sequence is 16 residues long. Germline lookup yields CDR1 MDHEN and CDR2 SYDVKM. The CDR3 DNA is TGTGCCAGCAGTTTAGAGGGGAACGGCGGGACTTATGGCTACACCTTC. Protein sequence: CASSLEGNGGTYGYTF.

The chain has TRBV29-1 and TRBJ1-1, with D possibly matching TRBD1 (5 bases). Germline CDR1 reads SQVTM; CDR2 reads ANQGSEA. Trimming shortened V by 5 bases and J by 5 bases, and 15 bases separated the two germline ends. The CDR3 runs to 13 residues. The CDR3 bases are TGCAGCGTTCGCCTGACGACAGTAACTGAAGCTTTCTTT. Translated: CSVRLTTVTEAFF.

V is TRBV11-2 and J is TRBJ1-2; D is uncertain. V lost 5 bases and J lost 7, with 17 bases in between. CDR1 is SGHAT, CDR2 FQNNGV, per germline. The CDR3 has 14 residues. In nucleotides, the CDR3 is TGTGCCAGCAGCCGATCTCGAGAGGGAGGTGGCTACACCTTC. Amino acids: CASSRSREGGGYTF. The whole variable domain, remainder taken from reference TRBV11-2 and TRBJ1-2, is EAGVAQSPRYKIIEKRQSVAFWCNPISGHATLYWYQQILGQGPKLLIQFQNNGVVDDSQLPKDRFSAERLKGVDSTLKIQPAKLEDSAVYLCASSRSREGGGYTFGSGTRLTVV.

The CDR3 nucleotides are TGTGCCAGCAGGACAGGTGATCTTAACACTGAAGCTTTCTTT. Its protein product is CASRTGDLNTEAFF. V is TRBV6-6 and J is TRBJ1-1; TRBD1 might be the D (6 bases). The V end was cut by 6 bases, the J end by 2 bases, with 13 bases between. This CDR3 has 14 amino acids. Germline V gene lookup returns CDR1 MNHNY and CDR2 SVGAGI (reference sequence).

This clone was seen many times. The gene calls are TRBV5-1 and TRBJ1-2; D ambiguous. Germline V gene data show CDR1 as SGHRS and CDR2 as YFSETQ. This CDR3 spans 13 amino acids. The germline V and J ends were trimmed by 0 bases and 3 bases, with 6 bases remaining between them. The CDR3 bases are TGCGCCAGCAGCTTGGCCTCAGACTATGGCTACACCTTC. Protein: CASSLASDYGYTF.

A single count supports this clone. The chain has TRBV28 and TRBJ1-4; D perhaps matches TRBD1 (6 bases). The CDR3 contains 18 residues. The V gene's germline CDR1 is MDHEN and CDR2 SYDVKM. Trimming took 3 bases from V and 14 from J, leaving 31 bases between them. In DNA form, the CDR3 reads TGTGCCAGCAGTTTTATACGAGGGGGGGCGATCGGTTATCCGCCTCTGTTTTTT. This encodes CASSFIRGGAIGYPPLFF.